This TCR beta chain was profiled in a study of regulatory T cells in long-lasting Graves disease. Study outcomes and limitations: Possibly, accuracy suffered from the small sample size. Persistent Graves' patients showed less TCR diversity than newly diagnosed patients showed. Persistent disease exhibited a predilection for TRBV28, TRBJ1-2 and TRBJ2-5.

Investigators prepared the TCR beta libraries by applying iRepertoire HTBI primers and Arm-PCR of CDR3 regions. TCRdb processed the multiplex PCR reads anew with MiXCR; each CDR3 protein has one entry. The table includes around 450,000 distinct CDR3 sequences, 15% to 20% detected once. In the case of this clonotype: Its antigen is still unknown.

Time point of the sample: newly diagnosed GD, antithyroid drugs for less than 3 months. PBMC-extracted RNA yielded the TCR library. Guidelines of the American Thyroid Association were used to diagnose Graves' disease. This CDR3 spans 12 amino acids. Germline CDR1 reads SQVTM; CDR2 reads ANQGSEA. Unmatched junction bases numbered 2, after V lost 5 bases and J lost 3 bases. These same data were also listed under a study on T cells in Graves' hyperthyroidism and ophthalmopathy.

V gene TRBV29-1 combines with J gene TRBJ2-7, with 9 bases identical to TRBD2. The sequence derives from a man aged 40-50 years with Graves disease. Sequencing used peripheral blood mononuclear cells (PBMCs), obtained at new diagnosis, from a patient treated with antithyroid drugs. The CDR3 bases are TGCAGCGTTCTTAGCGGGAGCTACGAGCAGTACTTC. Protein: CSVLSGSYEQYF.